This T cell receptor (beta chain) was captured in a study of cytomegalovirus exposure and HLA in healthy donors. J gave up 0 bases and V 4 bases, and 5 bases lay outside the gene matches. The CDR3 consists of 16 residues. The germline V gene has CDR1 MGHRA and CDR2 YSYEKL. It was with 60 Vbeta and 13 Jbeta primers that the PCR ran. Profiled with immunoSEQ multiplex PCR; TCRdb holds only in-frame clones, not every one. The data contain roughly 150,000 clones, approximately 88% of them seen just once; the ten biggest clones take up 1.5%. The J gene is TRBJ1-5, the V gene TRBV4-1; 8 positions agree with TRBD1. The clonotype originates from a woman younger than 30 in good health and CMV-seronegative. Material: PBMCs. CDR3 region: CASSPGTGFSNQPQHF. CDR3 nucleotide sequence: TGCGCCAGCAGCCCCGGGACAGGCTTTAGCAATCAGCCCCAGCATTTT.